A single sample gave rise to the 19 T cell receptor beta chains below, sequenced in a study of response to subunit inactivated influenza vaccine. TCRdb independently ran MiXCR on the RT-PCR reads; one entry per CDR3 protein. The table records some 800,000 distinct CDR3 sequences, 20% to 25% of them present only once. The material was PBMCs from blood, obtained approximately 5 days after vaccination. Every receptor here comes from a man aged 50 or older who received an inactivated influenza vaccine.

At least ten counts were recorded for this clonotype. This chain joins TRBV15 and TRBJ2-5; D is ambiguous. Trimming stripped 2 bases from V and 1 base from J, with 17 bases between. The germline V gene has CDR1 LNHNV and CDR2 YYDKDF (reference sequence). The CDR3 spans 17 residues. In nucleotides, the CDR3 is TGTGCCACCAGCAGAAGTACTGTTATGCCCGGCCAAGAGACCCAGTACTTC. As protein: CATSRSTVMPGQETQYF.

This clonotype came up a few times. The chain recombines TRBV5-1 with TRBJ1-1, with 10 positions matching TRBD1. The junction had 8 bases not matched to a gene; V was cut back by 4 bases and J by 5 bases. The CDR3 consists of 15 residues. Germline loops: CDR1 SGHRS, CDR2 YFSETQ. CDR3 nucleotide sequence: TGCGCCAGCAGCGTGACCGGGACAGGGGAAACTGAAGCTTTCTTT. Translated, it gives CASSVTGTGETEAFF.

The V call is TRBV4-2, the J call TRBJ1-4, with TRBD1 as a possible D gene (6 bases). The CDR3 consists of 20 residues. Germline CDR1 LGHNA, CDR2 YNFKEQ. V shed 2 bases and J shed 4 bases, with 26 bases lying between them. The CDR3 is CASSQHKSPAGVGGNEKLFF. The CDR3 region has the DNA TGTGCCAGCAGCCAACACAAGTCCCCCGCAGGGGTAGGGGGTAATGAAAAACTGTTTTTT.

This clonotype was recorded a few times. The J gene is TRBJ2-7, the V gene TRBV12-3 or TRBV12-4; D is possibly TRBD2 (5 bases). This CDR3 is built from 11 residues. V lost 3 bases to trimming and J lost 13 bases, with 13 bases between them. The CDR3 loop reads CASSFEGFQYF. The CDR3 bases are TGTGCCAGCAGTTTTGAGGGATTTCAATACTTC.

The sample holds a few counts of this clonotype. The chain is built from TRBV29-1 and TRBJ2-1, with TRBD1 matching 8 bases. CDR1 and CDR2 from the germline V gene are SQVTM and ANQGSEA. This CDR3 spans 12 amino acids. V gave up 6 bases and J gave up 7 bases; unmatched junction bases: 5. The CDR3 spells CSVPRGRNEQFF. The CDR3, as DNA: TGCAGCGTCCCCAGGGGGCGGAATGAGCAGTTCTTC.

This clonotype occurred many times. V is TRBV7-9 and J is TRBJ1-6, with D unresolved. Germline CDR1 reads SEHNR; CDR2 reads FQNEAQ (reference sequence). The CDR3 spans 13 residues. V was pared by 1 base and J by 8 bases, with 6 bases between. The CDR3 region has the DNA TGTGCCAGCAGCTTAGGTCGGGATTCACCCCTCCACTTT. As protein: CASSLGRDSPLHF.

This clonotype was observed a handful of times. CDR3 DNA sequence: TGCAGTGCTAGAGCCGGGACACTGAAGGGCTACACCTTC. Translating it yields CSARAGTLKGYTF. This sequence joins TRBV20-1 and TRBJ1-2; TRBD1 is a possible D gene (6 bases). The germline V gene has CDR1 DFQATT and CDR2 SNEGSKA (reference sequence). CDR3 length: 13 residues. V lost 1 base and J lost 8, with 14 bases in between.

The chain has TRBV7-8 and TRBJ2-2; perhaps TRBD2 as D (6 bases). The CDR3 runs to 16 residues. V shed 2 bases and J shed 0 bases, with 10 bases lying between them. CDR1 and CDR2 from the germline V gene are SGHVS and FQNEAQ. The CDR3 DNA reads as TGTGCCAGCAGCTTAACGGGGGTCGCGAACACCGGGGAGCTGTTTTTT. Translation: CASSLTGVANTGELFF.

Remarks on this clonotype: At one boundary the junction diverges from the germline segment, which might be a read error. V is TRBV6-1 and J is TRBJ2-1; the D gene is possibly TRBD1 (5 bases). The CDR3 runs to 15 residues. The V gene's germline CDR1 is MNHNS and CDR2 SASEGT. Here the CDR3 reads CASSELGVSFRNPLF. The CDR3, as DNA: TGTGCCAGCAGTGAACTAGGGGTGAGTTTCCGGAACCCTTTGTTC.

The chain links TRBV4-3 to TRBJ2-2; no firm D call. CDR1 and CDR2 (germline): LGHNA, YSLEER. The CDR3 spans 13 residues. Trimming left V 4 bases short and J 7 bases short, with 10 bases between. CDR3 sequence: CASSRVEGGELFF. The CDR3 DNA reads as TGCGCCAGCAGCCGGGTTGAAGGCGGGGAGCTGTTTTTT.

DNA for the CDR3: TGTGCCAGCAGTTACGGACAGATGAACACCGGGGAGCTGTTTTTT. Protein: CASSYGQMNTGELFF. V and J are TRBV6-5 and TRBJ2-2, with D possibly TRBD1 on 6 matching bases. Germline values: CDR1 MNHEY, CDR2 SVGAGI. The CDR3 totals 15 residues. Between the trimmed V and J ends, which lost 2 bases and 1 base, there was a span of 8 bases.

The chain combines TRBV4-2 with TRBJ2-2; D uncertain. This CDR3 spans 17 amino acids. The germline V and J ends were trimmed by 3 bases and 8 bases, with 22 bases remaining between them. Germline V gene sequence: CDR1 LGHNA, CDR2 YNFKEQ. CDR3 in amino acids: CASSHAPGPSVSGELFF. The DNA of the CDR3 is TGTGCCAGCAGCCACGCCCCCGGACCAAGCGTTTCGGGGGAGCTGTTTTTT.

Only a few counts were recorded for this clonotype. The V gene is TRBV27, the J gene TRBJ1-3; 7 nucleotides match TRBD1. The CDR3 is 15 amino acids. Germline lookup yields CDR1 MNHEY and CDR2 SMNVEV (reference sequence). J gave up 3 bases and V 11 bases, and 13 bases lay outside the gene matches. The CDR3 loop is CAGVRQGVVGNTIYF. The DNA of the CDR3 is TGTGCCGGAGTTAGGCAGGGGGTTGTTGGAAACACCATATATTTT.

There are many counts of this clonotype. CDR3 sequence: CSASPATGKSQPQHF. CDR3 DNA sequence: TGCAGTGCTAGCCCCGCGACAGGGAAGAGTCAGCCCCAGCATTTT. The chain uses TRBV20-1 and TRBJ1-5; 7 bases match TRBD1. The CDR3 is made up of 15 amino acids. Trimming at V came to 3 bases and at J to 6 bases, leaving 11 bases not matched to a gene. CDR1 and CDR2 from the germline V gene are DFQATT and SNEGSKA (reference sequence).

This clonotype was observed a few times. The chain links TRBV5-1 to TRBJ2-1, with 7 bases lining up with TRBD2. CDR3 length equals 14 residues. With 7 bases clipped from V and 5 bases from J, the junction kept 9 bases outside the gene matches. From germline, CDR1 is SGHRS and CDR2 YFSETQ. CDR3 DNA: TGCGCCAGCGGAGACAGCGGGGCCCACAATGAGCAGTTCTTC. It yields the protein CASGDSGAHNEQFF. Full variable domain (rest looked up from reference TRBV5-1 and TRBJ2-1): KAGVTQTPRYLIKTRGQQVTLSCSPISGHRSVSWYQQTPGQGLQFLFEYFSETQRNKGNFPGRFSGRQFSNSRSEMNVSTLELGDSALYLCASGDSGAHNEQFFGPGTRLTVL.

V gene TRBV18 combines with J gene TRBJ2-3; D tentatively fits TRBD1 or TRBD2 (5 bases each). Germline V gene data show CDR1 as KGHSH and CDR2 as LQKENI. The CDR3 extends over 12 amino acids. V was trimmed by 2 bases and J by 6 bases, leaving 6 bases between them. The CDR3 here is CASSPGDDTQYF. CDR3 coding DNA: TGTGCCAGCTCACCAGGGGACGATACGCAGTATTTT.

This clonotype was picked up a small number of times. The chain uses TRBV6-2 or TRBV6-3 and TRBJ2-7; D not certain. Trimming removed 2 bases at V and 3 bases at J, with 8 bases between. The germline CDR1 and CDR2 sequences are MNHEY and SVGEGT. The CDR3 length is 13 residues. Written as DNA, the CDR3 is TGTGCCAGCAGTTACACATGGTACTACGAGCAGTACTTC. Its protein is CASSYTWYYEQYF.

This chain links TRBV7-8 with TRBJ2-7; 9 nucleotides match TRBD1. The V gene end was trimmed by 3 bases and the J gene end by 5 bases; junction bases not matched to a gene: 11. The CDR3 extends over 16 amino acids. The germline V gene encodes CDR1 SGHVS and CDR2 FQNEAQ. CDR3 residues: CASSFPVDRGIHEQYF. The CDR3 DNA sequence: TGTGCCAGCAGCTTCCCCGTCGACAGGGGGATCCACGAGCAGTACTTC.

Only a few counts were recorded for this clonotype. The CDR3, as DNA: TGTGCCATCGGGGGGGGAGATACGCAGTATTTT. Translated, it gives CAIGGGDTQYF. The chain couples TRBV10-3 to TRBJ2-3; 7 bases map to TRBD2. The junction had 1 base not matched to a gene; V was cut back by 8 bases and J by 5 bases. CDR3 length: 11 amino acids. Germline V gene lookup returns CDR1 ENHRY and CDR2 SYGVKD.